Shown below are 20 T cell receptor beta chains from a single sample sequenced in a study of OX40 agonist ivuxolimab in advanced cancers. Libraries were built with the immunoSEQ multiplex PCR assay. TCRdb stores this immuneACCESS table with in-frame sequences only. Part of the clones is absent; in the studies checked, under half of the shortfall reflects unresolved V genes, and no reason is known for the rest. The table for this sample lists about 84,000 clones; around 94% of them were counted only once. The top ten clonotypes cover 11% of the sample. Sample: CD4+ or CD8+ T cells sorted from blood, taken in a trial of the OX40 agonist ivuxolimab. The receptors here all came from an adult with an advanced solid tumor such as melanoma, head and neck, liver or kidney cancer.

V and J are TRBV29-1 and TRBJ2-7; D uncertain. V was shortened by 6 bases and J by 4 bases, with 7 bases between the two germline ends. The CDR3 has 10 amino acids. Germline CDR1 is SQVTM and CDR2 is ANQGSEA. Written as DNA, the CDR3 is TGCAGCGTCCTGAAATACGAGCAGTACTTC. It translates to CSVLKYEQYF.

The genes are TRBV7-9 and TRBJ2-5; TRBD2 is a possible D gene (5 bases). V was cut by 1 base and J by 0 bases, with 9 bases left in between. The CDR3 is 15 residues long. The V gene's germline CDR1 is SEHNR and CDR2 FQNEAQ (reference sequence). The CDR3 coding sequence is TGTGCCAGCAGCTTAGGGGAGAAGTACCAAGAGACCCAGTACTTC. It encodes CASSLGEKYQETQYF.

V and J are TRBV11-3 and TRBJ1-2; D possibly corresponds to TRBD1 (6 bases). Looked up from germline, CDR1 is SGHNT and CDR2 is YENEEA. This CDR3 is built from 12 residues. The V gene lost 6 bases and the J gene lost 3 bases, with 8 bases spanning the gap. This CDR3 reads CASSRGDYGYTF. DNA of the CDR3: TGTGCCAGCAGTAGGGGGGACTATGGCTACACCTTC.

The chain couples TRBV2 to TRBJ2-5; weak D call: TRBD1 (6 bases). TRBJ2-7 matches the DNA end more closely, so the J call is doubtful. This CDR3 is 14 amino acids long. CDR1 is SNHLY and CDR2 is FYNNEI in the germline V gene. CDR3 nucleotide sequence: TGTGCCAGCTTTCTCTCCCGGGACATGAGCGAGCAGTACTTC. Protein: CASFLSRDMSEQYF.

This clone occurred once. The CDR3 DNA is TGTGCCAGCAGCCAAGGTTATGGGGAGGGACTAGCGGGAGACAATGAGCAGTTCTTC. Its translation is CASSQGYGEGLAGDNEQFF. The chain links TRBV14 to TRBJ2-1; 14 bases match TRBD2. Germline assignment: CDR1 SGHDN and CDR2 FVKESK. The CDR3 sequence is 19 residues long. V lost 1 base and J lost 5; bases outside the gene matches: 10.

This chain uses TRBV5-1 with TRBJ2-1, with TRBD2 matching over 8 bases. Germline V gives CDR1 SGHRS, CDR2 YFSETQ. The trim removed 4 bases at V and 10 bases at J, leaving 7 bases unmatched. The CDR3 is 13 amino acids. The CDR3 DNA reads as TGCGCCAGCAGCCCTAGGACTAGCTGGGAGCAGTTCTTC. Its translation is CASSPRTSWEQFF.

The rearrangement links TRBV29-1 to TRBJ1-1, with 7 bases matching TRBD1. Germline trimming cut 7 bases from V and 0 bases from J; bases unmatched to any gene: 5. The CDR3 totals 13 residues. From germline, CDR1 is SQVTM and CDR2 ANQGSEA. Here the CDR3 reads CSGKTGLNTEAFF. The CDR3 bases are TGCAGCGGGAAGACAGGGTTGAACACTGAAGCTTTCTTT.

The rearrangement uses TRBV2 and TRBJ2-2; D is perhaps TRBD2 (6 bases). This CDR3 spans 18 amino acids. CDR1 is SNHLY and CDR2 is FYNNEI in the germline V gene. The V end lost 7 bases, the J end lost 1 base, and 22 bases lay between the germline ends. The CDR3 nucleotides are TGTGCCAGCATCCTGAGACTAGTCGGGGAAAAGAACACCGGGGAGCTGTTTTTT. Translated: CASILRLVGEKNTGELFF.

The J gene is TRBJ2-7, the V gene TRBV4-2; 12 positions agree with TRBD2. J was trimmed by 6 bases and V by 0 bases; bases with no gene match: 9. The germline CDR1 and CDR2 sequences are LGHNA and YNFKEQ. The CDR3 is made up of 17 amino acids. The CDR3 is CASSQELRLAGVGEQYF. For the CDR3, the DNA is TGTGCCAGCAGCCAAGAGTTGAGACTAGCGGGAGTGGGCGAGCAGTACTTC.

The chain couples TRBV27 to TRBJ2-5, with D uncertain. The V gene lost 0 bases and the J gene lost 1 base, with 12 bases spanning the gap. CDR3 length: 16 residues. Per germline, CDR1 MNHEY and CDR2 SMNVEV (reference sequence). The CDR3 is CASSLSTAYSQETQYF. The DNA of the CDR3 is TGTGCCAGCAGTTTATCAACGGCCTACTCCCAAGAGACCCAGTACTTC.

The rearrangement links TRBV6-1 to TRBJ2-1, with no clear D. The CDR3 consists of 11 residues. CDR1 is MNHNS and CDR2 is SASEGT in the germline V gene. V lost 7 bases and J lost 6, with 7 bases in between. The CDR3 coding sequence is TGTGCCAGCAAGGGTGGCAATGAGCAGTTCTTC. It translates to CASKGGNEQFF.

The chain carries TRBV27 and TRBJ2-7, with D possibly TRBD1 on 6 matching bases. Germline lookup yields CDR1 MNHEY and CDR2 SMNVEV (reference sequence). The CDR3 has 16 residues. Deletions cut 5 bases from V and 2 bases from J, with 19 bases between. For the CDR3, the DNA is TGTGCCAGCAGTCCAACCCGGGACATGCCCACCTACGAGCAGTACTTC. This translates into CASSPTRDMPTYEQYF.

The rearrangement links TRBV6-1 to TRBJ1-5; D is unresolved. Trimming took 1 base from V and 0 from J, leaving 7 bases between them. The CDR3 is 15 amino acids. In germline, CDR1 is MNHNS, CDR2 SASEGT. The CDR3 is CASSEDIYSNQPQHF. The CDR3 nucleotides read TGTGCCAGCAGTGAAGATATTTATAGCAATCAGCCCCAGCATTTT.

V usage is TRBV10-3 and J usage is TRBJ2-5; D unresolved. The CDR3 sequence is 15 residues long. V lost 6 bases and J 2 bases, leaving 16 bases between the germline ends. The germline V gene encodes CDR1 ENHRY and CDR2 SYGVKD. As DNA, the CDR3 is TGTGCCATCAGCCGCAGATACGCAAATCAAGAGACCCAGTACTTC. Amino acids: CAISRRYANQETQYF.

The chain joins TRBV13 to TRBJ2-7, with D perhaps matching TRBD1 or TRBD2 (5 bases each). Trimming left V 6 bases short and J 3 bases short, with 21 bases between. Per germline, CDR1 PRHDT and CDR2 FYEKMQ (reference sequence). The CDR3 is 16 residues long. The CDR3 here is CASRSSARDPIYEQYF. The CDR3 nucleotides read TGTGCCAGCAGGTCCTCGGCCCGGGACCCCATCTACGAGCAGTACTTC.

This clone was seen a few times. The V and J genes are TRBV27 and TRBJ2-7; D gene unclear. CDR3 size: 13 residues. Germline CDR1 MNHEY, CDR2 SMNVEV (reference sequence). The ends were cut back, 7 bases at V and 7 bases at J, with 17 bases in the middle. CDR3: CASTPNPVGEQYF. The CDR3 bases are TGTGCCAGCACCCCTAATCCCGTCGGGGAGCAGTACTTC.

The V call is TRBV6-4, the J call TRBJ1-5; D is unclear. The CDR3 is 20 residues long. Germline CDR1 is MRHNA and CDR2 is SNTAGT. V lost 0 bases and J lost 7, with 28 bases in between. CDR3 sequence (DNA): TGTGCCAGCAGTGACTCTGGCGATACTGGACCGGACGGCCGGAGGCAGCCCCAGCATTTT. Translating gives CASSDSGDTGPDGRRQPQHF.

The chain links TRBV10-3 to TRBJ2-7, with 16 bases aligning to TRBD2. With V trimmed by 5 bases and J by 7 bases, 2 bases remained unmatched. The CDR3 consists of 14 residues. The germline gives CDR1 ENHRY, CDR2 SYGVKD. Here the CDR3 reads CAISPGLAGGEQYF. CDR3 nucleotide sequence: TGTGCCATCAGTCCGGGACTAGCGGGAGGGGAGCAGTACTTC.

J is TRBJ1-2 and V is TRBV10-3, with 7 bases aligning to TRBD1. V shed 4 bases, J shed 5 bases, and the junction held 13 bases outside the gene matches. The CDR3 runs 16 residues. CDR1 and CDR2 from the germline V gene are ENHRY and SYGVKD. CDR3 nucleotide sequence: TGTGCCATCAGTGCCCATGACAGGGACCAACGATATGGCTACACCTTC. It codes for CAISAHDRDQRYGYTF.

This chain joins TRBV10-3 and TRBJ1-1; perhaps TRBD1 as D (5 bases). The CDR3 sequence is 12 residues long. V was trimmed by 10 bases and J by 3 bases, leaving 12 bases between them. The germline V gene has CDR1 ENHRY and CDR2 SYGVKD. The CDR3 nucleotides read TGTGCCACACAGGAGGCGGACACTGAAGCTTTCTTT. Encoded protein: CATQEADTEAFF.